This entry describes one TCR beta chain. The specificity of this receptor is unknown. No qualities accompany the bases; no much larger clone lies one base away. Only healthy Caucasian donors were included. Three pairs of female monozygotic twins, all aged about 18 to 30 years, made up the twin cohort. Using Miltenyi CD45RO+ enrichment and human naive T-cell isolation kits, memory (CD45RO+) and naive T cells were isolated from PBMC. Reading from cysteine to phenylalanine, the CDR3 counts 16 amino acids. Left in the record is the CDR3 DNA by itself, 48 bases read in frame from the first base. From a lookup of the germline V gene, CDR1 and CDR2 are SNHLY and FYNNEI. Trimming leaves V shorter by 0 bases and J shorter by 4 bases, with the junction holding 4 bases beyond the gene matches. These data belong to a study of identical twins (TCRdb year 2016). In terms of the full investigation: To test whether fetal clonotypes persist, the study used deep sequencing on TCR alpha and beta repertoires from monozygotic twins, unrelated adults of various ages, and cord blood. Replicate twin experiments were performed at different times using different library preparation protocols to rule out contamination.

The research as a whole found: Because the same donors could not be followed over many years, the conclusions depended on cross-sectional statistical analysis. In monozygotic twins, recombination models systematically underestimated out-of-frame TCR alpha sharing, but the models matched the sharing seen between unrelated individuals. A weaker excess of twin sharing was found in beta out-of-frame sequences because the signal-to-noise ratio was lowered by fewer shared sequences. Compared with coincidental sharing between unrelated individuals, out-of-frame TCR alpha sequences shared between twins showed an excess of sequences with low generation probability. Zero-insertion analyses could be partly confounded by invariant T cells such as MAIT and iNKT, although diverse VJ usage argued against such confounding for most clonotypes. Fewer insertions were carried by abundant cord blood beta clonotypes; a weaker similar trend was observed in young adult naive repertoires, while no such trend was observed in memory repertoires.

The protocol used for the library was 5' RACE. Sequenced on an Illumina HiSeq 2000. A universal primer binding site was added through template switching, and the final cDNA carried a unique molecular identifier so that TCR cDNA molecules could be counted accurately. Specific primers in the conserved constant-segment region were used to synthesize first-strand cDNA for TCR alpha and beta chains. Each cDNA library was double barcoded, with a SMART-Mk sample barcode plus Illumina barcodes, to control for contamination. TruSeq adapter sequences, together with Illumina sample barcodes, were added in two successive PCR steps. Sequencing of the TCR alpha and beta cDNA libraries was done on the Illumina HiSeq platform using custom primers. The study's processing was this. Unique molecular identifiers were extracted from raw reads with MiGEC, and CDR3 positions were determined with MiXCR. Recombination models were inferred per individual with the repgenHMM and IGoR tools using an EM algorithm. The tcR package in R was used for shared clonotype analysis, with sharing normalized by the product of cloneset sizes. Out-of-frame nonproductive sequences were analyzed to study raw recombination free of thymic and clonal selection effects. Using fastp trimming at Q25 and MiXCR clonotype assembly, TCRdb reanalyzed the public sequencing data and kept in-frame beta chains. Every distinct CDR3 protein forms one entry, paired with its most common genes and DNA. The V and J calls were not made by the authors but by TCRdb's processing. This sample comprises 310,000 or so distinct CDR3 sequences, under 9.5% of them detected only once. Jointly, the top ten make up 2% to 2.5% of the sample.

These records were also assigned to another study, of yellow fever vaccine responses in identical twins. The second paper further reports: The T cell response to vaccination in identical twins was reported by the authors to appear partly convergent and partly personalized. In the study, vaccine-responding T cell clones were precisely tracked in identical twins.

The sequence derives from a young woman in good health. The chain is made from TRBV2 and TRBJ2-7; TRBD2 fits 12 bases in the junction. The sample was memory (CD45RO+) T cells sorted from blood. According to the study, the label for this sample's cell subset or site signals: CD45RO+ enriched T cells. The encoded CDR3 is CASSEAETSGSYEQYF. The DNA reads as follows: TGTGCCAGCAGTGAAGCGGAGACTAGCGGGAGTTACGAGCAGTACTTC.